Presented here are 8 T cell receptor beta chains from one specimen sequenced in a study of cytomegalovirus exposure and HLA in healthy donors. Both 60 Vbeta primers and 13 Jbeta primers went into the PCR. Repertoires were generated with immunoSEQ multiplex PCR, while TCRdb's copy carries only in-frame clones and drops some. The sample yields under 150,000 clones, roughly 70% seen once. The specimen was PBMCs. Every receptor here comes from a woman aged 40 to 50 in good health and CMV-seropositive.

For this clone: A read error may produce the germline difference seen at one junction end. The V call is TRBV7-9, the J call TRBJ2-7; a weak D match, TRBD2 (5 bases). The CDR3 loop spans 16 amino acids. Per germline, CDR1 SEHNR and CDR2 FQNEAQ (reference sequence). In DNA form, the CDR3 reads TGTTCCAGCAGCCCTCCTGTCGGGGTTAGCTCCTACGAGCAGTACTTC. This encodes CSSSPPVGVSSYEQYF.

In this sample, this clone turned up a few times. This chain connects TRBV29-1 to TRBJ2-5, with D perhaps TRBD2 (8 bases). V was cut by 3 bases and J by 5 bases, with 16 bases left in between. Germline CDR1 is SQVTM and CDR2 is ANQGSEA. This CDR3 is 14 amino acids long. In DNA, the CDR3 is TGCAGCGTTGAGCGGGGGGCAGGGGGGGAGACCCAGTACTTC. Translating it yields CSVERGAGGETQYF.

The chain recombines TRBV4-2 with TRBJ2-2; 14 positions match TRBD2. Per germline, CDR1 LGHNA and CDR2 YNFKEQ. This CDR3 region has 19 residues. V trimming: 1 base; J trimming: 7 bases; junction bases outside the gene matches: 11. The CDR3: CASSQGTSGGSAGVGELFF. In DNA, the CDR3 is TGTGCCAGCAGCCAAGGGACTAGCGGGGGGTCGGCTGGGGTCGGGGAGCTGTTTTTT.

The chain links TRBV9 to TRBJ2-2; 11 bases match TRBD2. Per the germline V gene, CDR1 is SGDLS and CDR2 is YYNGEE. CDR3 length equals 16 residues. V was pared by 3 bases and J by 3 bases, with 4 bases of the junction left unmatched. This CDR3 is CASSGGLAVDTGELFF. CDR3 DNA sequence: TGTGCCAGCAGCGGGGGACTAGCGGTCGACACCGGGGAGCTGTTTTTT.

The rearrangement links TRBV7-9 to TRBJ2-7; 11 bases agree with TRBD2. J was trimmed by 5 bases and V by 4 bases; bases with no gene match: 10. CDR3 length: 16 amino acids. Germline CDR1 SEHNR, CDR2 FQNEAQ (reference sequence). The DNA of the CDR3 is TGTGCCAGCAGCTCTAGCCCAGGACTAGCGGGCCACGAGCAGTACTTC. Translation gives CASSSSPGLAGHEQYF. Based on the CDR3 plus reference TRBV7-9 and TRBJ2-7, the full variable domain is DTGVSQNPRHKITKRGQNVTFRCDPISEHNRLYWYRQTLGQGPEFLTYFQNEAQLEKSRLLSDRFSAERPKGSFSTLEIQRTEQGDSAMYLCASSSSPGLAGHEQYFGPGTRLTVT.

This chain links TRBV7-2 with TRBJ2-5, with D possibly TRBD2 on 6 matching bases. From germline, CDR1 is SGHTA and CDR2 FQGNSA. The CDR3 loop spans 14 amino acids. Trimming pared 6 bases from V and 11 bases from J, leaving 22 bases between. CDR3 protein: CASSRGTGSPEQYF. The CDR3 region has the DNA TGTGCCAGCAGTCGGGGGACGGGCTCGCCGGAGCAGTACTTC. The variable domain in full, with the rest retrieved from reference TRBV7-2 and TRBJ2-5, is GAGVSQSPSNKVTEKGKDVELRCDPISGHTALYWYRQSLGQGLEFLIYFQGNSAPDKSGLPSDRFSAERTGGSVSTLTIQRTQQEDSAVYLCASSRGTGSPEQYFGPGTRLLVL.

The V gene is TRBV30, the J gene TRBJ1-2; 11 bases align to TRBD1. The J segment lost 6 bases and the V segment lost 2 bases, leaving 5 bases of the junction unmatched. This CDR3 comprises 14 residues. In germline, CDR1 is GTSNPN, CDR2 SVGIG (reference sequence). The CDR3 loop reads CAWSFGTGGDGYTF. The CDR3 region has the DNA TGTGCCTGGAGTTTCGGGACAGGGGGGGATGGCTACACCTTC.

The V call is TRBV18, the J call TRBJ1-1; the D is unclear. This CDR3 spans 13 amino acids. Germline-derived CDR1 and CDR2 are KGHSH and LQKENI. The ends were cut back, 2 bases at V and 7 bases at J, with 11 bases in the middle. The DNA of the CDR3 is TGTGCCAGCTCACCAGGAGGTGGTCTTGAAGCTTTCTTT. Protein sequence: CASSPGGGLEAFF.